This T cell receptor beta chain was found in a study of shared clonotypes between healthy human individuals. Naive CD8 cells, CD45RO-negative and positively selected for CCR7, excluded terminally differentiated effector memory CD45RA+ cells. Overall study findings and caveats: When naive CD4 clonotypes were compared across a few donors, about 4.8% were shared.

Generated by immunoSEQ multiplex PCR, the TCRdb table keeps only in-frame clones and is missing some. This sample has approximately 2,000,000 clones, with around 93% found just once. Regarding this clone: Its antigen is not known. Within the sample, other DNA sequences also encode this same CDR3.

The source material was naive CD8+ T cells from PBMCs. This receptor was identified in a man aged 18-30 years in good health. Some clones in this sample may be carry-over from other donors' samples.

CDR3 protein: CASSIGGGDGYTF. The CDR3 DNA follows: TGTGCCAGTAGTATAGGAGGGGGAGATGGCTACACCTTC. This chain connects TRBV19 to TRBJ1-2, with D tentatively TRBD1 (6 bases). The CDR3 spans 13 residues. Trimming left V 1 base short and J 6 bases short, with 9 bases between. Germline V gene data show CDR1 as LNHDA and CDR2 as SQIVND (reference sequence).